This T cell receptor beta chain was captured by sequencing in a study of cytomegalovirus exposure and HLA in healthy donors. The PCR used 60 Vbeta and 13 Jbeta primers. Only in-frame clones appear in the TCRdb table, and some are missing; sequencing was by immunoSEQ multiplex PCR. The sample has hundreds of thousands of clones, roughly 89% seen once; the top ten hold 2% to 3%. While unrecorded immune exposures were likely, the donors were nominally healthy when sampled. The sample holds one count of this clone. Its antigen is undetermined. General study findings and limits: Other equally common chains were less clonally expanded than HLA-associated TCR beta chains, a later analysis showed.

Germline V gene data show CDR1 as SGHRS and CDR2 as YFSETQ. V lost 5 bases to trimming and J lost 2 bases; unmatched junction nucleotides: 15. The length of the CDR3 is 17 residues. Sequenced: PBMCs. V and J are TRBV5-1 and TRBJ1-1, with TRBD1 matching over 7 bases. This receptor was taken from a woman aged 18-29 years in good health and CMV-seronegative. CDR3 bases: TGCGCCAGCAGTTTCACCCCAGGGGGGTCTCCCAACACTGAAGCTTTCTTT. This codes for CASSFTPGGSPNTEAFF.